One and the same sample provided the 19 T cell receptor beta chains below, sequenced in a study of blood T cell repertoires in COVID-19. Assay used: immunoSEQ multiplex PCR; TCRdb lists only in-frame clones, some missing. Of around 200,000 clones listed, approximately 80% are singletons. Sequenced sample: peripheral blood. These TCRs come from a woman aged 40 to 50 with COVID-19, enrolled during active disease.

In its sample, this clone was seen once. The V call is TRBV28, the J call TRBJ2-7, with 9 bases aligning to TRBD1. The junction had 17 bases not matched to a gene; V was cut back by 7 bases and J by 7 bases. The germline V gene has CDR1 MDHEN and CDR2 SYDVKM. This CDR3 region has 16 residues. The CDR3 is CASTHRNIQGAYEQYF. CDR3 in DNA: TGTGCCAGCACCCATCGGAATATACAGGGGGCGTATGAGCAGTACTTC.

The gene calls are TRBV12-5 and TRBJ1-2; no clear D. Germline CDR1 LGHNT, CDR2 FRNRAP. Trimming removed 1 base at V and 7 bases at J, with 16 bases between. CDR3 length: 15 amino acids. The CDR3 nucleotides read TGTGCTAGTGGTTTGGCAGGTCTCACGCTCGGTGGCTACACCTTC. Residues: CASGLAGLTLGGYTF. Combining the CDR3 with reference TRBV12-5 and TRBJ1-2 gives the whole variable domain DARVTQTPRHKVTEMGQEVTMRCQPILGHNTVFWYRQTMMQGLELLAYFRNRAPLDDSGMPKDRFSAEMPDATLATLKIQPSEPRDSAVYFCASGLAGLTLGGYTFGSGTRLTVV.

The chain combines TRBV9 with TRBJ1-1; TRBD1 matches at 7 bases. Per germline, CDR1 SGDLS and CDR2 YYNGEE. The length of the CDR3 is 13 residues. The V segment lost 4 bases and the J segment 6 bases; nucleotides outside the gene matches: 6. In DNA, the CDR3 is TGTGCCAGCAGCCCCCGACAGGGCGCTGAAGCTTTCTTT. This codes for CASSPRQGAEAFF.

This rearrangement joins TRBV6-4 to TRBJ2-7; TRBD2 matches at 10 bases. Looked up from germline, CDR1 is MRHNA and CDR2 is SNTAGT. V shed 8 bases, J shed 7 bases, and the junction held 14 bases outside the gene matches. The CDR3 is 15 residues long. In DNA form, the CDR3 reads TGTGCCAGCCATCTAGCGGGAGCCTCTCCTAGGGAGCAGTACTTC. Translation: CASHLAGASPREQYF.

The V call is TRBV27, the J call TRBJ2-7; the match to TRBD1 covers 8 bases. V lost 6 bases and J lost 3; bases outside the gene matches: 10. There are 15 residues in the CDR3. Per germline, CDR1 MNHEY and CDR2 SMNVEV (reference sequence). CDR3 DNA: TGTGCCAGCAGCTCGACCGGGACAGGCGGCTACGAGCAGTACTTC. Translated, it gives CASSSTGTGGYEQYF.

This clone was counted between two and nine times. The germline gene is not matched at one end of the junction; a read error may be the cause. The chain combines TRBV12-3 or TRBV12-4 with TRBJ1-2, with 7 bases aligning to TRBD1. The CDR3 length is 13 residues. The CDR3, as DNA: TGTGCCAGCAGATTAGGACAGGCACATGGCTACACCTTC. Its translation: CASRLGQAHGYTF.

The rearrangement uses TRBV4-1 and TRBJ1-2, with unresolved D. V dropped 0 bases and J dropped 3 bases, with 5 bases sitting between them. Germline V lookup: CDR1 MGHRA, CDR2 YSYEKL. CDR3 length: 13 residues. The CDR3 protein is CASSQESDYGYTF. The CDR3 DNA is TGCGCCAGCAGCCAAGAGTCGGACTATGGCTACACCTTC.

The chain has TRBV29-1 and TRBJ1-1; 10 nucleotides agree with TRBD1. The CDR3 is made up of 15 amino acids. Germline V gene sequence: CDR1 SQVTM, CDR2 ANQGSEA. V lost 4 bases, J lost 1 base, and 6 bases stayed unmatched. The CDR3 is CSVGRTGGTNTEAFF. CDR3 DNA: TGCAGCGTTGGGAGGACAGGGGGGACGAACACTGAAGCTTTCTTT.

The chain links TRBV10-1 to TRBJ2-1; maybe TRBD1 (6 bases). CDR1 and CDR2 from the germline V gene are WNHNN and SYGVQD (reference sequence). The CDR3 runs to 17 residues. V dropped 0 bases and J dropped 4 bases, with 16 bases sitting between them. The CDR3, as DNA: TGCGCCAGCAGTGAGTCCGAACAGGGCGGGCCTTACAATGAGCAGTTCTTC. The encoded protein is CASSESEQGGPYNEQFF.

The rearrangement links TRBV6-4 to TRBJ2-3; the match to TRBD2 covers 12 bases. Germline V gene data show CDR1 as MRHNA and CDR2 as SNTAGT. The CDR3 runs 15 residues. V shed 4 bases and J 1 base; nucleotides not matched to a gene: 0. In DNA form, the CDR3 reads TGTGCCAGCAGTGGGACTAGCGGGGGCACAGATACGCAGTATTTT. Amino acid sequence: CASSGTSGGTDTQYF.

This clone turned up a few times. The chain is built from TRBV5-6 and TRBJ1-1; D not certain. This CDR3 comprises 11 residues. Trimming took off 4 bases at V and 7 bases at J, with 8 bases between the two ends. From germline, CDR1 is SGHDT and CDR2 YYEEEE. CDR3 amino acids: CASSSEFEAFF. CDR3 DNA: TGTGCCAGCAGCAGCGAGTTTGAAGCTTTCTTT.

The gene calls are TRBV4-2 and TRBJ1-5; 9 bases map to TRBD1. CDR3 length equals 16 residues. CDR1 and CDR2 (germline): LGHNA, YNFKEQ. Trimming removed 0 bases from V and 5 bases from J; junction bases left unmatched: 5. CDR3 amino acids: CASSQDPGTGHQPQHF. In nucleotides, the CDR3 is TGTGCCAGCAGCCAAGATCCAGGGACAGGGCATCAGCCCCAGCATTTT.

This chain connects TRBV6-5 to TRBJ2-7; 10 bases align to TRBD1. CDR3 length: 14 residues. Germline V gene sequence: CDR1 MNHEY, CDR2 SVGAGI. J lost 3 bases, V lost 10 bases, and 9 bases had no gene match. DNA for the CDR3: TGTGCCACAACGAGACAGGGGGCTTTCTACGAGCAGTACTTC. Protein sequence: CATTRQGAFYEQYF.

The V gene is TRBV5-1, the J gene TRBJ1-2; possible D gene TRBD1, 6 bases. Trimming left V 4 bases short and J 8 bases short, with 21 bases between. This CDR3 comprises 15 residues. Germline CDR1 SGHRS, CDR2 YFSETQ. Here the CDR3 DNA reads TGCGCCAGCAGCCCCCATGGGAGGGGGTTGGACGGCTACACCTTC. Its translation is CASSPHGRGLDGYTF.

The chain employs TRBV24-1 and TRBJ2-2; the D gene is possibly TRBD1 (5 bases). The ends were cut back, 4 bases at V and 7 bases at J, with 15 bases in the middle. The V gene's germline CDR1 is KGHDR and CDR2 SFDVKD. The CDR3 consists of 15 residues. The chain's CDR3 is CATSDFGAWGGELFF. The CDR3 region has the DNA TGTGCCACCAGTGACTTTGGGGCTTGGGGCGGGGAGCTGTTTTTT.

The genes are TRBV4-2 and TRBJ2-1, with 10 bases that match TRBD2. The CDR3 runs 18 residues. V shed 0 bases, J shed 1 base, and the junction held 6 bases outside the gene matches. Germline assignment: CDR1 LGHNA and CDR2 YNFKEQ. The CDR3 coding sequence is TGTGCCAGCAGCCAAGAGGGGTCTAGCGGGGGATCCTACAATGAGCAGTTCTTC. The encoded protein is CASSQEGSSGGSYNEQFF.

Only one count was recorded for this clone. J is TRBJ1-2 and V is TRBV19; 7 nucleotides agree with TRBD1. V lost 0 bases and J lost 8; bases outside the gene matches: 12. Germline CDR1 is LNHDA and CDR2 is SQIVND (reference sequence). The CDR3 spans 16 residues. The CDR3 region has the DNA TGTGCCAGTAGTATAGACCCGACAGGGAGGAGCGGGGGCTACACCTTC. Encoded protein: CASSIDPTGRSGGYTF.

The chain links TRBV19 to TRBJ2-5; 8 bases align to TRBD2. Unmatched junction bases numbered 13, after V lost 5 bases and J lost 5 bases. The CDR3 contains 16 residues. Per the germline V gene, CDR1 is LNHDA and CDR2 is SQIVND (reference sequence). CDR3 region: CASSYLSGALGETQYF. The CDR3, as DNA: TGTGCCAGTAGTTATCTTAGCGGGGCTCTCGGCGAGACCCAGTACTTC.

The rearrangement joins TRBV27 to TRBJ2-2, with a tentative D call TRBD1 (6 bases). CDR3 length: 16 residues. Trimming removed 4 bases at V and 0 bases at J, with 12 bases between. CDR1 is MNHEY, CDR2 SMNVEV, per germline (reference sequence). The CDR3 DNA follows: TGTGCCAGCAGTTATGGCAGGGGATCGAACACCGGGGAGCTGTTTTTT. Its translation: CASSYGRGSNTGELFF.